The following is a T cell receptor beta chain sequence with its context. This record belongs to a study of a mutant IDH1 vaccine in newly diagnosed glioma. The protocol was immunoSEQ multiplex PCR, while the TCRdb copy is restricted to in-frame clones and leaves out a portion. Of 75,000 to 100,000 clones in the sample, around nine tenths are singletons; the top ten hold less than 0.65%. The time point: baseline, week 1 (first vaccination visit). Treatment meaning: pre-vaccination baseline after standard-of-care therapy. This CDR3 comprises 13 residues. The germline gives CDR1 MNHNS, CDR2 SASEGT. Trimming cost V 8 bases and J 4 bases, with 11 bases left between them.

The sample here was PBMCs, taken from a glioma patient treated with radiotherapy, temozolomide or both. The gene calls are TRBV6-1 and TRBJ2-2; D is undetermined. The sequence was collected from a woman aged 45 to 65 with glioma. The CDR3 loop reads CASCQSFTGELFF. The DNA for the CDR3 is TGTGCCAGCTGTCAGTCGTTCACCGGGGAGCTGTTTTTT.